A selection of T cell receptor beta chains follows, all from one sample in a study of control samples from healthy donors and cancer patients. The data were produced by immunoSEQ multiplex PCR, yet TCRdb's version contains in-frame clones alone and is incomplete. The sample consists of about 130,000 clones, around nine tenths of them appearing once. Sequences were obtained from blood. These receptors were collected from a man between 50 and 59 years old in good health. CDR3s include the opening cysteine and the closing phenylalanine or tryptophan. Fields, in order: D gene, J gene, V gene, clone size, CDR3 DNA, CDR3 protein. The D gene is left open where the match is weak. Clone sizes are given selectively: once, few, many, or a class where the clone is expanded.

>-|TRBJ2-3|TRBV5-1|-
TGCGCCAGCAACCTTGGGGGCACAGATACGCAGTATTTT
CASNLGGTDTQYF
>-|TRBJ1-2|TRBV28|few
TGTGCCAGCAGTTTCGGGGGGAACTATGGCTACACCTTC
CASSFGGNYGYTF
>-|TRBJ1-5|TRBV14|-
TGTGCCAGCAGCCGACAGAGCAATCAGCCCCAGCATTTT
CASSRQSNQPQHF
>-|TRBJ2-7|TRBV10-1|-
TGCGCCAGGGAAGGTCACTCCTACGAGCAGTACTTC
CAREGHSYEQYF
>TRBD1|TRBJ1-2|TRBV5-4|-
TGTGCCAGCAGCCCCCCCCCGCCAGGGACAGGGAATGGCTACACCTTC
CASSPPPPGTGNGYTF
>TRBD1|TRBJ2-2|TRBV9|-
TGTGCCAGCACTATACGGGACAGATCGAACACCGGGGAGCTGTTTTTT
CASTIRDRSNTGELFF
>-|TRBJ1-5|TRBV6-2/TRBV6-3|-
TGTGCCAGCAGTTACTCGGTAGAACTGGGGCAGCCCCAGCATTTT
CASSYSVELGQPQHF
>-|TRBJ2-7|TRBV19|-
TGTGCCAGTAGCCTCTTCCCCGAGGACTCCTACGAGCAGTACTTC
CASSLFPEDSYEQYF
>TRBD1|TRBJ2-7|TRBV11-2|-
TGTGCCAGCAGCAGATCGAGGGGGCGCGAGCAGTACTTC
CASSRSRGREQYF
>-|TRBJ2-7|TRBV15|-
TGTGCCACCAGCAGAGCGGGCAGTTACTACGAGCAGTACTTC
CATSRAGSYYEQYF
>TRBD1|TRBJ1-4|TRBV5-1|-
TGCGCCAGCAGCCCGGCCCGACAGGGGGCGCCCAGATCTAATGAAAAACTGTTTTTT
CASSPARQGAPRSNEKLFF
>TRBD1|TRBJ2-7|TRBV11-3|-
TGTGCCAGCAGCTTAGCCCTGGAACAGGGGCCCTACGAGCAGTACTTC
CASSLALEQGPYEQYF
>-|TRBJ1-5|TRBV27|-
TGTGCCAGCAGGGCCTGGGGGGCGGTGAGCAATCAGCCCCAGCATTTT
CASRAWGAVSNQPQHF
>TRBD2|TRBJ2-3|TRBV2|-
TGTGCCAGCAGAATCACTAGCGGAGGTTCATATACGCAGTATTTT
CASRITSGGSYTQYF
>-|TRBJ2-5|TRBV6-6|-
TGTGCCATCGGGCCAAATGGGGAGACCCAGTACTTC
CAIGPNGETQYF
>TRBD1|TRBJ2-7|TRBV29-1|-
TGCAGCGTTGACGAAGGGACAGGGCGCTACGAGCAGTACTTC
CSVDEGTGRYEQYF
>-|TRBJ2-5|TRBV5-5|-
TGTGCCAGCAGCTTCATTGCTCATGAAGAGACCCAGTACTTC
CASSFIAHEETQYF
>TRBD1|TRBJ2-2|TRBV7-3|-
TGTGCCAGCCGGACAGGGGAAACCGGGGAGCTGTTTTTT
CASRTGETGELFF